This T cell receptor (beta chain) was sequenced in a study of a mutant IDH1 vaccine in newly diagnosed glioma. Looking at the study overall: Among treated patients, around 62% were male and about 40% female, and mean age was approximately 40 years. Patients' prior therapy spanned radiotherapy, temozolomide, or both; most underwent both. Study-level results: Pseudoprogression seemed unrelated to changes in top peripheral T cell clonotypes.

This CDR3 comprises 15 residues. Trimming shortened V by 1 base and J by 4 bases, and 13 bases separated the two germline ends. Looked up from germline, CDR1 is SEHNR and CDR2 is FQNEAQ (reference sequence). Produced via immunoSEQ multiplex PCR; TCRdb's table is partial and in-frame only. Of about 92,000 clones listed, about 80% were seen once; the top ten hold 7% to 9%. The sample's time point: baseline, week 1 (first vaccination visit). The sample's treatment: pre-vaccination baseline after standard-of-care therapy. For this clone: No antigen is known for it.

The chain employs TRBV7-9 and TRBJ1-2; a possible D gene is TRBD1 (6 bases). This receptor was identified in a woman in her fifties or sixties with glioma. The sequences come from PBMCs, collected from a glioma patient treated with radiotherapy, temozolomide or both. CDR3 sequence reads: CASSLGTADSYGYTF. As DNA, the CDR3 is TGTGCCAGCAGCTTAGGGACAGCAGATAGCTATGGCTACACCTTC.